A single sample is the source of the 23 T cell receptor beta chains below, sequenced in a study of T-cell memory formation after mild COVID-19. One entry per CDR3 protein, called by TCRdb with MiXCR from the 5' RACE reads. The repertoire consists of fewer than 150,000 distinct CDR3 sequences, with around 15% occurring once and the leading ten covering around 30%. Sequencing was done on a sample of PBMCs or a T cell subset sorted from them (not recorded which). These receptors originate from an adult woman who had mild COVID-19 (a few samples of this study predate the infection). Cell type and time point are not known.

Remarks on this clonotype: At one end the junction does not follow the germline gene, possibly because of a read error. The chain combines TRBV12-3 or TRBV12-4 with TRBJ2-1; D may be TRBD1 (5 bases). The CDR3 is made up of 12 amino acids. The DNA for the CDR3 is TGTGCCAGCAACCACGGACATCCAAGGAGTAGCTTC. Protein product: CASNHGHPRSSF.

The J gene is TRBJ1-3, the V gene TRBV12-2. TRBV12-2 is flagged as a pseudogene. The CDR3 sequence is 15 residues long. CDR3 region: CASRPPMASGNTIYF. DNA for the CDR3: TGTGCAAGTCGTCCACCTATGGCTTCTGGAAACACCATATATTTT.

The CDR3 is CASSLVGGNEQFF. The CDR3 DNA reads as TGCGCCAGCAGCTTGGTGGGGGGAAATGAGCAGTTCTTC. This rearrangement joins TRBV5-1 to TRBJ2-1; TRBD2 might be the D (6 bases). V shed 0 bases and J shed 7 bases, with 8 bases lying between them. CDR3 length: 13 amino acids. Germline V gives CDR1 SGHRS, CDR2 YFSETQ. Full variable domain (outside the CDR3, taken from reference TRBV5-1 and TRBJ2-1): KAGVTQTPRYLIKTRGQQVTLSCSPISGHRSVSWYQQTPGQGLQFLFEYFSETQRNKGNFPGRFSGRQFSNSRSEMNVSTLELGDSALYLCASSLVGGNEQFFGPGTRLTVL.

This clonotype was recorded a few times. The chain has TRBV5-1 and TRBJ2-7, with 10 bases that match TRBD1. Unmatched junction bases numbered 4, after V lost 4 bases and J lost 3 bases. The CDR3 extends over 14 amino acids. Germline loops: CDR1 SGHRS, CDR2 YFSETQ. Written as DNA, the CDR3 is TGCGCCAGCAGCCCCTGGGACAGGGGCTACGAGCAGTACTTC. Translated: CASSPWDRGYEQYF.

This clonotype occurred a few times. CDR3 region: CASSQDPGITEAFF. CDR3 bases: TGTGCCAGCAGCCAAGATCCAGGGATCACTGAAGCTTTCTTT. The V call is TRBV3-1, the J call TRBJ1-1; perhaps TRBD1 as D (5 bases). V lost 0 bases, J lost 4 bases, and 9 bases lay in between. This CDR3 region has 14 residues. Per germline, CDR1 LGHDT and CDR2 YNNKEL (reference sequence).

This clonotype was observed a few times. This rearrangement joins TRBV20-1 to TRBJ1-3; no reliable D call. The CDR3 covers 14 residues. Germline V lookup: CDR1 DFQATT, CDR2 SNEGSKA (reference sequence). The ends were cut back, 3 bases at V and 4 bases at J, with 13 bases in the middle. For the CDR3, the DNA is TGCAGTGCTAGGGGGTATGGAAGCGGAAACACCATATATTTT. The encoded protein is CSARGYGSGNTIYF.

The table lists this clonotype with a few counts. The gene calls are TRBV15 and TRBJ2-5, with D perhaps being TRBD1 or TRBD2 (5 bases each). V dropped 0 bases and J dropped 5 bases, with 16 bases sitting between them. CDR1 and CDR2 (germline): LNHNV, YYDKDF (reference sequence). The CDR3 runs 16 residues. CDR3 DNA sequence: TGTGCCACCAGCAGAGAAGCCCCCGGGACCGCGGAGACCCAGTACTTC. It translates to CATSREAPGTAETQYF.

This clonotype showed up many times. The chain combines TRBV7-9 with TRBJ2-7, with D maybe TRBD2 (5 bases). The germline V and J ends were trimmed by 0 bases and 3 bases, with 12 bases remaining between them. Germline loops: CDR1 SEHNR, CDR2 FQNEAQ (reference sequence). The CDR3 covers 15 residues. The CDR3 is CASSLAFQRDYEQYF. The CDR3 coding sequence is TGTGCCAGCAGCTTAGCGTTCCAGAGGGACTACGAGCAGTACTTC.

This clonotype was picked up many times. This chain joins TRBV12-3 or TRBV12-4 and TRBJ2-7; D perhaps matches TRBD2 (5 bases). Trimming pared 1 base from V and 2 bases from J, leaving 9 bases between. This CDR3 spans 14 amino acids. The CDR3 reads CASSLGLATYEQYF. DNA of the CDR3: TGTGCCAGCAGTTTAGGTCTAGCAACCTACGAGCAGTACTTC.

The CDR3 DNA follows: TGCAGCGTTGAAGGGGTGAACACTGAAGCTTTCTTT. It specifies CSVEGVNTEAFF. V is TRBV29-1 and J is TRBJ1-1, with D unclear. V lost 1 base and J 0 bases, leaving 3 bases between the germline ends. CDR1 and CDR2 from the germline V gene are SQVTM and ANQGSEA. The CDR3 extends over 12 amino acids.

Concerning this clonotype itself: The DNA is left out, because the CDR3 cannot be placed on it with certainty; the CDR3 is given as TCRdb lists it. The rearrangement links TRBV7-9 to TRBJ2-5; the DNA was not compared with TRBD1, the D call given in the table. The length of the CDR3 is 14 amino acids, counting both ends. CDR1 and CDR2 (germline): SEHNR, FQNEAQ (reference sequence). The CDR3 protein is CASSFGPGEETQYF.

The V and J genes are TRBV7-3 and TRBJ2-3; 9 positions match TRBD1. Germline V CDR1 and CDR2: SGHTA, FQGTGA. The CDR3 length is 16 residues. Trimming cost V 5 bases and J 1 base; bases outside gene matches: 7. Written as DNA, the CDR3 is TGTGCCAGCAGCCGGGGACAGGGACCTGGCACAGATACGCAGTATTTT. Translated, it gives CASSRGQGPGTDTQYF.

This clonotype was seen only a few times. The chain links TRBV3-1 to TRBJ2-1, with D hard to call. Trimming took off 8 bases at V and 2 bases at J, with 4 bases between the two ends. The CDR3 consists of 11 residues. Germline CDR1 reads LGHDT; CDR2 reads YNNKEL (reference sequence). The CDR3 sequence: CASWAYNEQFF. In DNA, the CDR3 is TGTGCCAGCTGGGCCTACAATGAGCAGTTCTTC.

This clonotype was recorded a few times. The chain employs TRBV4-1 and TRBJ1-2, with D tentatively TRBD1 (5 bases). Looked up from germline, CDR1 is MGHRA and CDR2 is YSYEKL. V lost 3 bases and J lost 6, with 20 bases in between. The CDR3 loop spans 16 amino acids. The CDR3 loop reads CASSQLAGVGTHGYTF. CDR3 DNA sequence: TGCGCCAGCAGCCAGCTTGCGGGGGTAGGGACTCATGGCTACACCTTC.

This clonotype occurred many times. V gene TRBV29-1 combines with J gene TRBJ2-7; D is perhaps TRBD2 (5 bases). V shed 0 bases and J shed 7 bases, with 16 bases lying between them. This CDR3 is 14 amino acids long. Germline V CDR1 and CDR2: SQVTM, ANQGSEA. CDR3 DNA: TGCAGCGTTGAAGATCGGGGAAAAAGACCAGAGCAGTACTTC. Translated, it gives CSVEDRGKRPEQYF.

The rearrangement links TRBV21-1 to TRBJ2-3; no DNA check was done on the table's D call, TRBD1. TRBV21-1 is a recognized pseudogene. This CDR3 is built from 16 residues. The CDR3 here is CASSKGTPKDTDTQYF. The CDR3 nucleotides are TGTGCCAGCAGCAAGGGGACCCCGAAAGACACAGATACGCAGTATTTT.

CDR3 nucleotide sequence: TGCAGTGCTCTCAAACTAGGGACCTACGAGCAGTACTTC. Its protein product is CSALKLGTYEQYF. The J gene is TRBJ2-7, the V gene TRBV20-1; a weak D match, TRBD2 (5 bases). This CDR3 has 13 amino acids. Germline V gene data show CDR1 as DFQATT and CDR2 as SNEGSKA (reference sequence). V shed 5 bases and J shed 2 bases, with 13 bases lying between them.

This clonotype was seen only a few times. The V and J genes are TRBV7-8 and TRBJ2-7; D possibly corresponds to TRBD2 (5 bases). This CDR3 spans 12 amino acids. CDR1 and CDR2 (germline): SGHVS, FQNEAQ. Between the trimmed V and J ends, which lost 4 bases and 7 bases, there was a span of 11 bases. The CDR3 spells CASSSYAGEQYF. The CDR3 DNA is TGTGCCAGCAGCTCGTATGCGGGTGAGCAGTACTTC.

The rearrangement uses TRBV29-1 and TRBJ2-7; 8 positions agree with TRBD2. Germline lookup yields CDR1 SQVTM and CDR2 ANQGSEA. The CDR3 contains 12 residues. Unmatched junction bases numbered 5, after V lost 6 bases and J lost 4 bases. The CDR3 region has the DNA TGCAGCGTCCGGGAGGGGGGTTACGAGCAGTACTTC. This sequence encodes CSVREGGYEQYF.

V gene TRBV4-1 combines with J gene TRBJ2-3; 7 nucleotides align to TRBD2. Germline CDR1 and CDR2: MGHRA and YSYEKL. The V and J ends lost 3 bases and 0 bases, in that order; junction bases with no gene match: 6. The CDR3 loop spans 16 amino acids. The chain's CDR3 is CASSHRAGPSTDTQYF. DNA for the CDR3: TGCGCCAGCAGCCATCGAGCGGGACCTAGCACAGATACGCAGTATTTT.

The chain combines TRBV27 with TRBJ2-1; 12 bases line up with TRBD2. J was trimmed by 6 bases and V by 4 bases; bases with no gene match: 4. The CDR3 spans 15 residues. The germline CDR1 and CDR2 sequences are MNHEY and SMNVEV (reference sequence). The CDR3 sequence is CASSSLAGGLNEQFF. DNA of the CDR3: TGTGCCAGCAGTTCACTAGCGGGAGGACTCAATGAGCAGTTCTTC.

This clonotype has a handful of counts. CDR3 in DNA: TGTGCCAGCAGCACCGGGACAGACTCCTATAGCACAGATACGCAGTATTTT. Amino acid sequence: CASSTGTDSYSTDTQYF. The chain employs TRBV9 and TRBJ2-3; 7 bases map to TRBD1. Germline values: CDR1 SGDLS, CDR2 YYNGEE. The junction had 11 bases not matched to a gene; V was cut back by 4 bases and J by 0 bases. This CDR3 comprises 17 residues.

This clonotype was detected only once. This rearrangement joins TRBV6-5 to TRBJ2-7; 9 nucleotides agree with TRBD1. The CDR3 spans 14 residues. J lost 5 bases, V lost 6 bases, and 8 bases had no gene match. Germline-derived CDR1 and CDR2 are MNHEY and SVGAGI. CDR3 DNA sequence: TGTGCCAGCAGGGGGACAGGGTACCCCCACGAGCAGTACTTC. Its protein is CASRGTGYPHEQYF.